Presented here are 24 T cell receptor beta chains from one specimen sequenced in a study of shared clonotypes between healthy human individuals. Clones were sequenced by immunoSEQ multiplex PCR, and TCRdb holds only the in-frame ones, with some missing. The data contain about a million clones, around three quarters of them singletons. Material for sequencing was memory CD4+ T cells sorted from blood. The subset denotes: CD45RA-negative fraction. Receptors originate from a man between 18 and 29 years old in good health.

This clone was detected once. The chain uses TRBV10-2 and TRBJ2-1, with 7 nucleotides matching TRBD2. The CDR3 runs 12 residues. V gave up 8 bases and J gave up 6 bases; unmatched junction bases: 4. Germline V gene sequence: CDR1 WSHSY, CDR2 SAAADI. The CDR3 loop reads CASGRAPNEQFF. As DNA, the CDR3 is TGCGCCAGCGGGAGGGCCCCCAATGAGCAGTTCTTC.

This rearrangement joins TRBV2 to TRBJ2-7; 7 bases fit TRBD1. Germline CDR1 is SNHLY and CDR2 is FYNNEI. J gave up 5 bases and V 6 bases, and 10 bases lay outside the gene matches. This CDR3 contains 14 residues. For the CDR3, the DNA is TGTGCCAGCAGACGCTGGGGAGACAGGGACGAGCAGTACTTC. Amino acid sequence: CASRRWGDRDEQYF.

This CDR3 is CASSPYEVNTEAFF. The CDR3 coding sequence is TGTGCCAGCTCACCATACGAAGTGAACACTGAAGCTTTCTTT. The chain carries TRBV18 and TRBJ1-1; D not resolved. CDR3 length: 14 residues. Germline CDR1 and CDR2: KGHSH and LQKENI. V was trimmed by 2 bases and J by 0 bases, leaving 7 bases between them. Drawing the rest from reference TRBV18 and TRBJ1-1, the complete variable domain is NAGVMQNPRHLVRRRGQEARLRCSPMKGHSHVYWYRQLPEEGLKFMVYLQKENIIDESGMPKERFSAEFPKEGPSILRIQQVVRGDSAAYFCASSPYEVNTEAFFGQGTRLTVV.

The gene calls are TRBV10-3 and TRBJ2-7, with 7 bases matching TRBD2. The CDR3 is 15 amino acids. J gave up 4 bases and V 0 bases, and 6 bases lay outside the gene matches. CDR1 and CDR2 from the germline V gene are ENHRY and SYGVKD. CDR3 coding DNA: TGTGCCATCAGTGAGTCGCGAGCGGGGAGATACGAGCAGTACTTC. Translated, it gives CAISESRAGRYEQYF.

V gene TRBV7-2 combines with J gene TRBJ1-6, with a possible D match to TRBD1 (5 bases). Looked up from germline, CDR1 is SGHTA and CDR2 is FQGNSA. With 1 base removed from V and 13 bases from J, the gap between germline ends came to 17 bases. This CDR3 region has 15 residues. The CDR3 loop is CASSLGDGLKFPLHF. Written as DNA, the CDR3 is TGTGCCAGCAGCTTAGGGGACGGATTGAAATTCCCCCTCCACTTT.

The V and J genes are TRBV29-1 and TRBJ1-2; 10 bases are a match to TRBD1. Per germline, CDR1 SQVTM and CDR2 ANQGSEA. The trim removed 4 bases at V and 2 bases at J, leaving 1 base unmatched. This CDR3 region has 13 residues. The CDR3 sequence: CSVGTGGNYGYTF. Written as DNA, the CDR3 is TGCAGCGTTGGGACAGGGGGAAACTATGGCTACACCTTC.

This sequence joins TRBV20-1 and TRBJ2-3, with D hard to call. Trimming pared 6 bases from V and 3 bases from J, leaving 7 bases between. The V gene's germline CDR1 is DFQATT and CDR2 SNEGSKA (reference sequence). The CDR3 contains 11 residues. The CDR3 DNA follows: TGCAGTGCCCACAGAACAGATACGCAGTATTTT. Translation: CSAHRTDTQYF.

V is TRBV20-1 and J is TRBJ1-2, with D uncertain. Trimming shortened V by 3 bases and J by 6 bases, and 8 bases separated the two germline ends. This CDR3 region has 11 residues. CDR1 is DFQATT and CDR2 is SNEGSKA in the germline V gene (reference sequence). The CDR3 is CSASLGNGYTF. The CDR3 nucleotides are TGCAGTGCTAGTCTCGGGAATGGCTACACCTTC.

The chain joins TRBV27 to TRBJ2-7; weak D call: TRBD1 (5 bases). The CDR3 is made up of 13 amino acids. The germline CDR1 and CDR2 sequences are MNHEY and SMNVEV (reference sequence). Trimming removed 3 bases from V and 5 bases from J, with 11 bases in between. CDR3 sequence (DNA): TGTGCCAGCAGTTTCTACAGGTCAGACGAGCAGTACTTC. The encoded protein is CASSFYRSDEQYF.

This clone was found many times. V gene TRBV7-2 combines with J gene TRBJ2-3; D is ambiguous. The CDR3 covers 14 residues. Germline-derived CDR1 and CDR2 are SGHTA and FQGNSA. V lost 4 bases, J lost 5 bases, and 13 bases lay in between. CDR3 DNA: TGTGCCAGCAGCTCACGAGTGGGCCAAGATACGCAGTATTTT. Translation gives CASSSRVGQDTQYF.

The chain carries TRBV30 and TRBJ2-3; 7 bases align to TRBD2. The length of the CDR3 is 12 residues. Germline-derived CDR1 and CDR2 are GTSNPN and SVGIG (reference sequence). V lost 5 bases to trimming and J lost 3 bases; unmatched junction nucleotides: 2. CDR3 in amino acids: CAWERGTDTQYF. The CDR3 DNA reads TGTGCCTGGGAGCGGGGTACAGATACGCAGTATTTT. Filled out from reference TRBV30 and TRBJ2-3, the complete variable domain reads SQTIHQWPATLVQPVGSPLSLECTVEGTSNPNLYWYRQAAGRGLQLLFYSVGIGQISSEVPQNLSASRPQDRQFILSSKKLLLSDSGFYLCAWERGTDTQYFGPGTRLTVL.

The V and J genes are TRBV7-9 and TRBJ2-5, with D possibly being TRBD1 or TRBD2 (5 bases each). The V gene's germline CDR1 is SEHNR and CDR2 FQNEAQ (reference sequence). Trimming left V 1 base short and J 1 base short, with 10 bases between. The CDR3 sequence is 15 residues long. DNA of the CDR3: TGTGCCAGCAGCTTAGACCGGGGCCTCCAAGAGACCCAGTACTTC. This codes for CASSLDRGLQETQYF.

V gene TRBV5-1 combines with J gene TRBJ2-3; maybe TRBD1 (6 bases). The CDR3 has 15 residues. V lost 0 bases and J 6 bases, leaving 14 bases between the germline ends. CDR1 and CDR2 (germline): SGHRS, YFSETQ. CDR3 nucleotides: TGCGCCAGCAGCTTGGGCAGGGGATCTGCGGATACGCAGTATTTT. Amino acids: CASSLGRGSADTQYF. Full variable domain (rest looked up from reference TRBV5-1 and TRBJ2-3): KAGVTQTPRYLIKTRGQQVTLSCSPISGHRSVSWYQQTPGQGLQFLFEYFSETQRNKGNFPGRFSGRQFSNSRSEMNVSTLELGDSALYLCASSLGRGSADTQYFGPGTRLTVL.

On this clone itself: Other DNA sequences from this sample encode an identical CDR3 as well. The rearrangement uses TRBV5-1 and TRBJ1-6; no definite D call. V lost 2 bases and J 7 bases, leaving 10 bases between the germline ends. From germline, CDR1 is SGHRS and CDR2 YFSETQ. The CDR3 runs 14 residues. CDR3 loop: CASSFGSDNSPLHF. Here the CDR3 DNA reads TGCGCCAGCAGCTTCGGGTCGGACAATTCACCCCTCCACTTT.

This rearrangement joins TRBV29-1 to TRBJ2-2; D perhaps matches TRBD2 (6 bases). Germline CDR1 SQVTM, CDR2 ANQGSEA. The V and J ends lost 6 bases and 6 bases respectively, with 17 bases between them. CDR3 length equals 14 residues. As DNA, the CDR3 is TGCAGCGTGATAAAAGCGGGTCGCGCCGGGGAGCTGTTTTTT. Its protein product is CSVIKAGRAGELFF.

CDR3 sequence (DNA): TGTGCCAGCAGGTCGGGACAGGGATTAACCTACGAGCAGTACTTC. Translated, it gives CASRSGQGLTYEQYF. The chain recombines TRBV27 with TRBJ2-7; 9 nucleotides align to TRBD1. Per germline, CDR1 MNHEY and CDR2 SMNVEV (reference sequence). J was trimmed by 2 bases and V by 6 bases; bases with no gene match: 8. This CDR3 has 15 amino acids.

The V gene is TRBV12-5, the J gene TRBJ1-1; a weak D match, TRBD1 (5 bases). The V end was cut by 1 base, the J end by 8 bases, with 14 bases between. The germline gives CDR1 LGHNT, CDR2 FRNRAP. The CDR3 is 14 amino acids. The CDR3 is CASGLETAGQEAFF. The CDR3 nucleotides are TGTGCTAGTGGTTTGGAAACCGCGGGGCAGGAAGCTTTCTTT.

This clone was seen only a few times. The V and J genes are TRBV19 and TRBJ1-6; 9 positions match TRBD1. The length of the CDR3 is 15 residues. Trimming took 5 bases from V and 10 from J; bases not matched to a gene: 9. Per the germline V gene, CDR1 is LNHDA and CDR2 is SQIVND (reference sequence). CDR3 DNA sequence: TGTGCCAGTAGTGGCAAAACAGGGGGCGGATCACCCCTCCACTTT. Its protein product is CASSGKTGGGSPLHF.

This rearrangement joins TRBV6-5 to TRBJ2-3; 13 nucleotides line up with TRBD2. The ends lost 2 bases at V and 1 base at J; junction bases unmatched: 0. The germline gives CDR1 MNHEY, CDR2 SVGAGI. CDR3 length: 16 residues. The CDR3 bases are TGTGCCAGCAGTTACGGGACTAGCGGGGGCACAGATACGCAGTATTTT. Protein product: CASSYGTSGGTDTQYF.

The chain has TRBV5-1 and TRBJ2-1, with 10 bases matching TRBD1. CDR3 length equals 16 residues. With V trimmed by 4 bases and J by 3 bases, 7 bases remained unmatched. CDR1 is SGHRS and CDR2 is YFSETQ in the germline V gene. CDR3 loop: CASSDPGQGLYNEQFF. CDR3 DNA: TGCGCCAGCAGCGACCCGGGACAGGGGCTCTACAATGAGCAGTTCTTC.

V is TRBV10-3 and J is TRBJ2-4, with 10 bases matching TRBD2. This CDR3 has 16 amino acids. V dropped 0 bases and J dropped 9; count of bases not matched to a gene: 8. Germline V gene data show CDR1 as ENHRY and CDR2 as SYGVKD. The CDR3 DNA reads as TGTGCCATCAGTGAGTCAACTAGCGGGGACCGGATCATTCAGTACTTC. Protein product: CAISESTSGDRIIQYF.

The V call is TRBV2, the J call TRBJ1-2; D remains unclear. This CDR3 has 13 amino acids. Trimming removed 5 bases from V and 2 bases from J, with 9 bases in between. Germline V gene data show CDR1 as SNHLY and CDR2 as FYNNEI. DNA for the CDR3: TGTGCCAGCAGTTCGGACGGGAACTATGGCTACACCTTC. Translating it yields CASSSDGNYGYTF.

This clone was found a few times. The chain combines TRBV5-1 with TRBJ2-7, with a tentative D call TRBD2 (6 bases). This CDR3 is 17 amino acids long. The V end was cut by 4 bases, the J end by 2 bases, with 22 bases between. CDR1 is SGHRS and CDR2 is YFSETQ in the germline V gene. CDR3 in amino acids: CASSASAGLTPTYEQYF. The CDR3 bases are TGCGCCAGCAGCGCAAGCGCCGGACTAACCCCCACCTACGAGCAGTACTTC. The full variable domain, its missing parts supplied by reference TRBV5-1 and TRBJ2-7, is KAGVTQTPRYLIKTRGQQVTLSCSPISGHRSVSWYQQTPGQGLQFLFEYFSETQRNKGNFPGRFSGRQFSNSRSEMNVSTLELGDSALYLCASSASAGLTPTYEQYFGPGTRLTVT.

The sample holds one count of this clone. The rearrangement links TRBV19 to TRBJ2-3; perhaps TRBD2 as D (6 bases). CDR1 LNHDA and CDR2 SQIVND come from the germline V gene (reference sequence). The CDR3 contains 15 residues. Trimming left V 6 bases short and J 4 bases short, with 17 bases between. The CDR3 coding sequence is TGTGCCAGTAGCAGAAGGACTACAGCGCCAGATACGCAGTATTTT. Encoded protein: CASSRRTTAPDTQYF.